The clone carrying this T cell receptor (beta chain) was picked up many times. The target antigen is unknown. Germline CDR1 is PRHDT and CDR2 is FYEKMQ (reference sequence). This CDR3 has 13 amino acids. V lost 5 bases to trimming and J lost 5 bases, with 12 bases between them. This entry is derived from a study of Graves' ophthalmopathy and Graves' hyperthyroidism. Findings and limits, study-wide: Progression of ophthalmopathy was predicted by the model with roughly 71% sensitivity and roughly 73% specificity.

The sequenced template was RNA, covering the TCR beta CDR3 region. HTBI primers were used in a first-round RT-PCR, which preceded a second-round multiplex PCR. TCRdb reanalysed the multiplex PCR reads using MiXCR and keeps one entry per CDR3 protein. Of 450,000 to 600,000 distinct CDR3 sequences listed, about 40% are singletons. The evidence that diagnosis relied on was clinical symptoms, serum thyroxine, TRAb, thyroid ultrasound and orbital computed tomography. The chain links TRBV13 to TRBJ2-5; no reliable D call. What was sequenced was peripheral blood or thyroid tissue (not recorded which). The sequence was obtained from an adult man with Graves' hyperthyroidism. The CDR3: CASSGQARETQYF. The CDR3 DNA follows: TGTGCCAGCAGCGGGCAGGCCCGGGAGACCCAGTACTTC.